This is a list of T cell receptor beta chains from one sample in a study of control samples from healthy donors and cancer patients. Repertoires were generated with immunoSEQ multiplex PCR, while TCRdb's copy carries only in-frame clones and drops some. The sample has fewer than 300,000 clones; roughly 80% are singletons. Sequences were obtained from PBMCs. These receptors were taken from an older woman with lung cancer. Both conserved end residues are part of each CDR3. The order of the fields is J gene, V gene, D gene, clone size, CDR3 protein, CDR3 DNA. A D gene is named only where the DNA matches it firmly. Clone size is stated in some rows and not others, as once, few, many or a class when expanded.

j_call: TRBJ2-7; v_call: TRBV5-1; d_call: -; clone_size: -; cdr3_aa: CASSLALGSDRVYEQYF; cdr3_nt: TGCGCCAGCAGCTTGGCGTTAGGGTCGGACAGAGTATACGAGCAGTACTTC
j_call: TRBJ2-7; v_call: TRBV6-5; d_call: -; clone_size: -; cdr3_aa: CASSYGAGDPYEQYF; cdr3_nt: TGTGCCAGCAGTTATGGTGCCGGGGACCCCTACGAGCAGTACTTC
j_call: TRBJ1-2; v_call: TRBV18; d_call: -; clone_size: -; cdr3_aa: CASSPRPSDGYTF; cdr3_nt: TGTGCCAGCTCACCTCGGCCGTCCGATGGCTACACCTTC
j_call: TRBJ1-2; v_call: TRBV28; d_call: -; clone_size: few; cdr3_aa: CASSSGQPRYGYTF; cdr3_nt: TGTGCCAGCAGTTCTGGACAGCCGAGATATGGCTACACCTTC
j_call: TRBJ1-4; v_call: TRBV18; d_call: TRBD1; clone_size: -; cdr3_aa: CASSTQDRGTEKLFF; cdr3_nt: TGTGCCAGCTCAACCCAGGACAGGGGCACTGAAAAACTGTTTTTT
j_call: TRBJ2-7; v_call: TRBV2; d_call: -; clone_size: medium-sized; cdr3_aa: CASSAGTGAYEQYF; cdr3_nt: TGTGCCAGCAGTGCCGGGACCGGAGCCTACGAGCAGTACTTC
j_call: TRBJ1-2; v_call: TRBV27; d_call: -; clone_size: once; cdr3_aa: CASRPTLGGNYGYTF; cdr3_nt: TGTGCCAGCAGGCCTACCCTGGGAGGAAACTATGGCTACACCTTC
j_call: TRBJ1-1; v_call: TRBV9; d_call: -; clone_size: -; cdr3_aa: CASSVGGGDTEAFF; cdr3_nt: TGTGCCAGCAGCGTAGGGGGAGGGGACACTGAAGCTTTCTTT
j_call: TRBJ2-7; v_call: TRBV7-2; d_call: TRBD2; clone_size: -; cdr3_aa: CASSLIREGGEQYF; cdr3_nt: TGTGCCAGCAGCTTGATACGGGAGGGGGGCGAGCAGTACTTC
j_call: TRBJ1-4; v_call: TRBV5-1; d_call: -; clone_size: -; cdr3_aa: CASSLAGTNEKLFF; cdr3_nt: TGCGCCAGCAGCTTGGCAGGGACTAATGAAAAACTGTTTTTT
j_call: TRBJ2-4; v_call: TRBV13; d_call: TRBD2; clone_size: -; cdr3_aa: CASSYSGGAALAKNIQYF; cdr3_nt: TGTGCCAGCAGCTATAGCGGGGGGGCTGCCCTAGCCAAAAACATTCAGTACTTC
j_call: TRBJ1-2; v_call: TRBV6-5; d_call: -; clone_size: -; cdr3_aa: CASSYLADVPLGYTF; cdr3_nt: TGTGCCAGCAGTTATTTGGCAGACGTACCCCTTGGCTACACCTTC
j_call: TRBJ2-7; v_call: TRBV7-9; d_call: TRBD2; clone_size: once; cdr3_aa: CASSPTSAGTHEQYF; cdr3_nt: TGTGCCAGCAGCCCGACTAGCGCCGGTACCCACGAGCAGTACTTC
j_call: TRBJ2-1; v_call: TRBV9; d_call: -; clone_size: -; cdr3_aa: CASSTTDGRGIYEQFF; cdr3_nt: TGTGCCAGCAGCACTACCGACGGCAGGGGCATTTATGAGCAGTTCTTC
j_call: TRBJ1-1; v_call: TRBV5-1; d_call: -; clone_size: -; cdr3_aa: CASSLRQGFTEAFF; cdr3_nt: TGCGCCAGCAGCTTGAGGCAGGGGTTCACTGAAGCTTTCTTT
j_call: TRBJ1-1; v_call: TRBV5-1; d_call: -; clone_size: -; cdr3_aa: CASSLDTEAFF; cdr3_nt: TGCGCCAGCAGCTTAGACACTGAAGCTTTCTTT
j_call: TRBJ2-7; v_call: TRBV23-1; d_call: TRBD1; clone_size: -; cdr3_aa: CASSRSLGTGTAYEQYF; cdr3_nt: TGCGCCAGCAGTCGCTCCCTTGGGACCGGGACAGCCTACGAGCAGTACTTC
j_call: TRBJ2-7; v_call: TRBV5-5; d_call: TRBD2; clone_size: -; cdr3_aa: CASSLVGGSHEQYF; cdr3_nt: TGTGCCAGCAGCTTGGTCGGGGGGAGCCACGAGCAGTACTTC
j_call: TRBJ2-2; v_call: TRBV2; d_call: -; clone_size: -; cdr3_aa: CASRLGMRDTGELFF; cdr3_nt: TGTGCCAGCAGGCTCGGGATGCGGGACACCGGGGAGCTGTTTTTT
j_call: TRBJ1-4; v_call: TRBV24-1; d_call: TRBD1; clone_size: -; cdr3_aa: CATSGTGGVEKLFF; cdr3_nt: TGTGCCACCAGTGGGACAGGGGGAGTCGAAAAACTGTTTTTT
j_call: TRBJ2-3; v_call: TRBV30; d_call: -; clone_size: -; cdr3_aa: CATPRGASTDTQYF; cdr3_nt: TGTGCCACCCCTCGGGGGGCGAGCACAGATACGCAGTATTTT
j_call: TRBJ1-2; v_call: TRBV5-1; d_call: -; clone_size: -; cdr3_aa: CASSLVKGDSYGYTF; cdr3_nt: TGCGCCAGCAGCTTGGTTAAGGGGGATAGCTATGGCTACACCTTC
j_call: TRBJ1-6; v_call: TRBV6-6; d_call: TRBD1; clone_size: few; cdr3_aa: CASSKDRETNSPLHF; cdr3_nt: TGTGCCAGCAGTAAGGACAGGGAGACAAATTCACCCCTCCACTTT
j_call: TRBJ2-7; v_call: TRBV4-2; d_call: -; clone_size: -; cdr3_aa: CASSQDFGPKSEQYF; cdr3_nt: TGTGCCAGCAGCCAAGATTTTGGCCCGAAAAGCGAGCAGTACTTC
j_call: TRBJ1-4; v_call: TRBV7-8; d_call: -; clone_size: -; cdr3_aa: CATRVSGGTNEKLFF; cdr3_nt: TGTGCCACTCGGGTTTCAGGCGGAACTAATGAAAAACTGTTTTTT
j_call: TRBJ2-5; v_call: TRBV19; d_call: TRBD1; clone_size: -; cdr3_aa: CASSMTPGQGTETQYF; cdr3_nt: TGTGCCAGTAGTATGACTCCGGGACAGGGCACAGAGACCCAGTACTTC
j_call: TRBJ1-6; v_call: TRBV13; d_call: -; clone_size: -; cdr3_aa: CAAGSTYNSPLHF; cdr3_nt: TGTGCCGCGGGGTCGACCTATAATTCACCCCTCCACTTT
j_call: TRBJ2-4; v_call: TRBV20-1; d_call: TRBD1; clone_size: -; cdr3_aa: CSCDRGNIQYF; cdr3_nt: TGCAGTTGCGACAGGGGGAACATTCAGTACTTC
j_call: TRBJ2-7; v_call: TRBV6-5; d_call: -; clone_size: -; cdr3_aa: CASSSEAGFYEQYF; cdr3_nt: TGTGCCAGCAGTTCCGAGGCGGGGTTTTACGAGCAGTACTTC
j_call: TRBJ2-7; v_call: TRBV6-1; d_call: -; clone_size: -; cdr3_aa: CASSENSNYEQYF; cdr3_nt: TGTGCCAGCAGTGAAAACAGCAACTACGAGCAGTACTTC
j_call: TRBJ1-6; v_call: TRBV5-1; d_call: -; clone_size: -; cdr3_aa: CASSLEQGLSPLHF; cdr3_nt: TGCGCCAGCAGCTTGGAGCAGGGGCTGTCACCCCTCCACTTT
j_call: TRBJ1-1; v_call: TRBV7-2; d_call: TRBD1; clone_size: -; cdr3_aa: CASSYLTGTNTEAFF; cdr3_nt: TGTGCCAGCAGCTACCTGACAGGGACGAACACTGAAGCTTTCTTT
j_call: TRBJ2-5; v_call: TRBV6-5; d_call: TRBD2; clone_size: -; cdr3_aa: CASRGLAVGTQYF; cdr3_nt: TGTGCCAGTAGGGGACTAGCAGTTGGGACCCAGTACTTC
j_call: TRBJ1-1; v_call: TRBV5-5; d_call: TRBD1; clone_size: -; cdr3_aa: CASSAAGTGGLSAFF; cdr3_nt: TGTGCCAGCAGCGCCGCCGGGACAGGGGGACTTTCAGCTTTCTTT
j_call: TRBJ1-3; v_call: TRBV2; d_call: -; clone_size: once; cdr3_aa: CASSAGNTIYF; cdr3_nt: TGTGCCAGCAGTGCGGGAAACACCATATATTTT
j_call: TRBJ2-7; v_call: TRBV18; d_call: -; clone_size: -; cdr3_aa: CASSPAEAGLYEQYF; cdr3_nt: TGTGCCAGCTCACCAGCGGAGGCGGGACTCTACGAGCAGTACTTC
j_call: TRBJ2-3; v_call: TRBV19; d_call: -; clone_size: -; cdr3_aa: CASSATSRLDTQYF; cdr3_nt: TGTGCCAGTAGTGCAACTAGCCGACTTGATACGCAGTATTTT
j_call: TRBJ1-4; v_call: TRBV7-2; d_call: -; clone_size: once; cdr3_aa: CASSLLPGKSNEKLFF; cdr3_nt: TGTGCCAGCAGCCTCCTACCAGGGAAATCTAATGAAAAACTGTTTTTT
j_call: TRBJ1-1; v_call: TRBV19; d_call: -; clone_size: -; cdr3_aa: CASSRQNTEAFF; cdr3_nt: TGTGCCAGTAGCAGACAGAACACTGAAGCTTTCTTT
j_call: TRBJ1-1; v_call: TRBV2; d_call: -; clone_size: -; cdr3_aa: CASSEAERMNTEAFF; cdr3_nt: TGTGCCAGCAGTGAAGCGGAACGGATGAACACTGAAGCTTTCTTT
j_call: TRBJ2-3; v_call: TRBV28; d_call: -; clone_size: -; cdr3_aa: CASSPGSSRDTDTQYF; cdr3_nt: TGTGCCAGCAGCCCAGGGTCCTCGAGGGACACAGATACGCAGTATTTT
j_call: TRBJ1-4; v_call: TRBV28; d_call: TRBD1; clone_size: -; cdr3_aa: CASRTTGADEKLFF; cdr3_nt: TGTGCCAGCAGAACGACAGGGGCGGATGAAAAACTGTTTTTT
j_call: TRBJ2-7; v_call: TRBV19; d_call: -; clone_size: -; cdr3_aa: CASSQAASYEQYF; cdr3_nt: TGTGCCAGTAGTCAGGCAGCATCCTACGAGCAGTACTTC
j_call: TRBJ2-5; v_call: TRBV2; d_call: -; clone_size: -; cdr3_aa: CASSTTGDLRGETQYF; cdr3_nt: TGTGCCAGCAGTACCACAGGGGACTTAAGGGGGGAGACCCAGTACTTC
j_call: TRBJ1-6; v_call: TRBV28; d_call: -; clone_size: few; cdr3_aa: CATASRGNSPLHF; cdr3_nt: TGTGCCACCGCGTCCCGGGGGAATTCACCCCTCCACTTT
j_call: TRBJ1-6; v_call: TRBV7-9; d_call: -; clone_size: -; cdr3_aa: CASSLAGSPLHF; cdr3_nt: TGTGCCAGCAGCTTAGCGGGTTCACCCCTCCACTTT